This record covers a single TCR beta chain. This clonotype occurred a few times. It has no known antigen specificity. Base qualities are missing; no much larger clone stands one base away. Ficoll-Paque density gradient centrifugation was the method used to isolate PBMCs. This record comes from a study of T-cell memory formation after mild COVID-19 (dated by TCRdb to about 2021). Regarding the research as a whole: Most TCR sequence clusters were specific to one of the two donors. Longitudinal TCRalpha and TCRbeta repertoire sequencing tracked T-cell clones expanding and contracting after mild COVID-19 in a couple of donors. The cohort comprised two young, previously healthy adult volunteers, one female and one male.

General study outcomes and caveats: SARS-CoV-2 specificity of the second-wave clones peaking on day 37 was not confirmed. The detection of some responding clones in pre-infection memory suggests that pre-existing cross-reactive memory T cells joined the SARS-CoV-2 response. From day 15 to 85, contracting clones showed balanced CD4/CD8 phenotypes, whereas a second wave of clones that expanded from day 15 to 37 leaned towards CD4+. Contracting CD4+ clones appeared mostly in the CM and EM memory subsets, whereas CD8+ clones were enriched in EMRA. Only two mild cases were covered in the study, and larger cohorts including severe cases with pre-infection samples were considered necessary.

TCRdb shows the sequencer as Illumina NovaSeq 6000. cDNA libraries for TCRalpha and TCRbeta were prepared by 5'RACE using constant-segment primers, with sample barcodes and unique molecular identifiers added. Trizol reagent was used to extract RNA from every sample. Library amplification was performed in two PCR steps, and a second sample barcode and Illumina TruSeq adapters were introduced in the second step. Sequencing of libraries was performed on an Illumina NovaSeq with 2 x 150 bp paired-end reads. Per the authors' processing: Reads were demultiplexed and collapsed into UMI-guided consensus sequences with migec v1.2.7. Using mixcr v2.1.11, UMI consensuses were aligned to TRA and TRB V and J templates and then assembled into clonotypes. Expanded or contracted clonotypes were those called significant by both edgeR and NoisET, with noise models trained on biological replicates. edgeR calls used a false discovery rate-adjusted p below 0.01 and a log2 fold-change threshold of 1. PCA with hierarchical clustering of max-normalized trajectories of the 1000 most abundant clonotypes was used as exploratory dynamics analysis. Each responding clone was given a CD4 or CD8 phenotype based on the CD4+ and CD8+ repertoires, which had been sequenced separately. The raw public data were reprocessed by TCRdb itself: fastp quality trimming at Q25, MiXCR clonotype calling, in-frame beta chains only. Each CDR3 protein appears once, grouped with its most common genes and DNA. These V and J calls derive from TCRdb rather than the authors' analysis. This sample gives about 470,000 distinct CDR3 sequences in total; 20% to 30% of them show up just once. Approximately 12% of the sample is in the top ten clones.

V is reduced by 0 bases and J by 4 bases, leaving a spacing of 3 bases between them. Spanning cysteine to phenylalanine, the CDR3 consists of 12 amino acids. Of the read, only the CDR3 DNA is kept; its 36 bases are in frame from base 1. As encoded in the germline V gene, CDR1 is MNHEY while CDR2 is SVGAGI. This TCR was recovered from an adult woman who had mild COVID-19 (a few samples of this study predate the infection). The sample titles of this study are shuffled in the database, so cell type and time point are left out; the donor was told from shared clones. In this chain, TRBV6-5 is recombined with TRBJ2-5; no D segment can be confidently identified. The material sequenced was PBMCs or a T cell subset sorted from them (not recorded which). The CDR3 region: CASSYSLETQYF. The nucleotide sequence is TGTGCCAGCAGTTACTCCCTAGAGACCCAGTACTTC.